The 7 T cell receptor beta chains in this list originate from one sample, sequenced in a study of response to subunit inactivated influenza vaccine. TCRdb redid the calling of the RT-PCR reads with MiXCR, one entry per CDR3 protein. The data show roughly 190,000 distinct CDR3 sequences, approximately 15% seen once. Here the sequenced sample was CD8+ T cells sorted from PBMCs, taken more than 4 days after vaccination. These receptors were collected from a man in his fifties or sixties who received an inactivated influenza vaccine.

The chain is built from TRBV30 and TRBJ1-2, with D possibly being TRBD1 (5 bases). The V gene's germline CDR1 is GTSNPN and CDR2 SVGIG (reference sequence). CDR3 length equals 11 residues. V was trimmed by 4 bases and J by 8 bases, leaving 11 bases between them. The CDR3 bases are TGTGCCTGGATTGAGGGGAGGGGCTACACCTTC. Its protein product is CAWIEGRGYTF. Together with reference TRBV30 and TRBJ1-2, the CDR3 gives the full variable domain: SQTIHQWPATLVQPVGSPLSLECTVEGTSNPNLYWYRQAAGRGLQLLFYSVGIGQISSEVPQNLSASRPQDRQFILSSKKLLLSDSGFYLCAWIEGRGYTFGSGTRLTVV.

This clonotype was seen only a few times. The chain is built from TRBV20-1 and TRBJ2-7; TRBD2 agrees at 7 bases. The CDR3 length is 15 residues. With V trimmed by 0 bases and J by 3 bases, 8 bases remained unmatched. The germline gives CDR1 DFQATT, CDR2 SNEGSKA (reference sequence). The CDR3 here is CSARDMRGSGYEQYF. CDR3 nucleotide sequence: TGCAGTGCTAGAGACATGCGGGGGTCGGGCTACGAGCAGTACTTC.

V gene TRBV12-3 or TRBV12-4 combines with J gene TRBJ2-7; D might be TRBD2 (6 bases). V dropped 3 bases and J dropped 4 bases, with 10 bases sitting between them. This CDR3 spans 13 amino acids. CDR3 nucleotide sequence: TGTGCCAGCAGTTTGGCTAGCGTGTACGAGCAGTACTTC. Protein sequence: CASSLASVYEQYF.

J is TRBJ2-3 and V is TRBV7-3, with 8 nucleotides matching TRBD2. V lost 0 bases and J lost 2; bases outside the gene matches: 7. This CDR3 region has 17 residues. Germline CDR1 and CDR2: SGHTA and FQGTGA. The CDR3 DNA follows: TGTGCCAGCAGCTTAACTGGAGTAGCGGGACTCACAGATACGCAGTATTTT. Protein sequence: CASSLTGVAGLTDTQYF.

The chain joins TRBV7-3 to TRBJ2-2; D unclear. The CDR3 is made up of 12 amino acids. Trimming shortened V by 5 bases and J by 6 bases, and 7 bases separated the two germline ends. Germline V gene data show CDR1 as SGHTA and CDR2 as FQGTGA. The CDR3 DNA is TGTGCCAGCAGCGCCCTGGCCGGGGAGCTGTTTTTT. The encoded protein is CASSALAGELFF. Complete variable domain (other parts from reference TRBV7-3 and TRBJ2-2): GAGVSQTPSNKVTEKGKYVELRCDPISGHTALYWYRQSLGQGPEFLIYFQGTGAADDSGLPNDRFFAVRPEGSVSTLKIQRTERGDSAVYLCASSALAGELFFGEGSRLTVL.

This clonotype was seen only a few times. The V call is TRBV27, the J call TRBJ1-6, with 9 bases lining up with TRBD1. Germline V gives CDR1 MNHEY, CDR2 SMNVEV (reference sequence). The CDR3 has 15 amino acids. V lost 6 bases, J lost 3 bases, and 3 bases stayed unmatched. The CDR3 DNA sequence: TGTGCCAGCAGGGTGACAGGGGGCTATAATTCACCCCTCCACTTT. Its protein is CASRVTGGYNSPLHF.

This clonotype was seen more than once but under ten times. V usage is TRBV29-1 and J usage is TRBJ1-1; TRBD1 aligns across 7 bases. The germline V gene encodes CDR1 SQVTM and CDR2 ANQGSEA. V lost 7 bases, J lost 5 bases, and 7 bases stayed unmatched. The CDR3 length is 12 residues. The CDR3 protein is CSGTGPGTEAFF. The CDR3 DNA follows: TGCAGCGGGACAGGCCCGGGGACTGAAGCTTTCTTT.